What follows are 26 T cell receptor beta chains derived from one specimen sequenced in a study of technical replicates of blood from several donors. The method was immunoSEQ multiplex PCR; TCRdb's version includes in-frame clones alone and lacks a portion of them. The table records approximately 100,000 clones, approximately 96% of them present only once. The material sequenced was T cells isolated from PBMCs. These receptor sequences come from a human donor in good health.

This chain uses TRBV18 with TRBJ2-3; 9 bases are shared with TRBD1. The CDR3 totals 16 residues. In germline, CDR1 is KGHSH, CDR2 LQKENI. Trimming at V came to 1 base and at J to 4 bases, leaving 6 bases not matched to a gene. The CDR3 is CASSPRDRAGPDTQYF. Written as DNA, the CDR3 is TGTGCCAGCTCACCACGGGACAGGGCGGGTCCAGATACGCAGTATTTT.

Here the CDR3 DNA reads TGCGCCAGCAGCCAGGACAGGGGAGGCACTGAAGCTTTCTTT. This codes for CASSQDRGGTEAFF. The chain recombines TRBV4-1 with TRBJ1-1; 9 bases align to TRBD1. The CDR3 spans 14 residues. After removal of 3 bases from V and 4 bases from J, the junction contained 3 bases not matched to a gene. In germline, CDR1 is MGHRA, CDR2 YSYEKL.

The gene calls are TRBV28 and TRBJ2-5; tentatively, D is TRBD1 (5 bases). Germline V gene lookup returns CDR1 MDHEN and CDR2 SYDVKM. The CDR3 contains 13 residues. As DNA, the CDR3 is TGTGCAACTCTTAGGGGCGAATGGGAGACCCAGTACTTC. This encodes CATLRGEWETQYF.

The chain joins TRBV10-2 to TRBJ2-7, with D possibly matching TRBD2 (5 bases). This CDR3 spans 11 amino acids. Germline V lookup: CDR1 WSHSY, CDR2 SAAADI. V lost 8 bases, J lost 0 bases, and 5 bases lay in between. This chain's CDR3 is CASRGSYEQYF. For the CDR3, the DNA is TGCGCCAGCCGGGGCTCCTACGAGCAGTACTTC.

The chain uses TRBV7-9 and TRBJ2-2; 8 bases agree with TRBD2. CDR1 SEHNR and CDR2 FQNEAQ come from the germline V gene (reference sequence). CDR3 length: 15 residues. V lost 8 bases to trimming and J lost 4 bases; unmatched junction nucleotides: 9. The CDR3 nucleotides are TGTGCCAGCCTAATCCGGGAGGGCGGCACCGGGGAGCTGTTTTTT. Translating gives CASLIREGGTGELFF.

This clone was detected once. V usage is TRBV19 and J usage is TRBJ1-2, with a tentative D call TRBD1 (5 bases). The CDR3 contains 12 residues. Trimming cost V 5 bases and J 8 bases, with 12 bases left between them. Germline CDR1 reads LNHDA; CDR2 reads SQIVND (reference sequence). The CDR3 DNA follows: TGTGCCAGTAGTTCCTACAGGCCCGGCTACACCTTC. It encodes CASSSYRPGYTF.

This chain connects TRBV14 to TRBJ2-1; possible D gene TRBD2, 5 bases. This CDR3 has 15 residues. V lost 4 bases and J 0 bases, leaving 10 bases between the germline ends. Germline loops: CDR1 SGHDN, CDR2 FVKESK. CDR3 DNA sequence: TGTGCCAGCAGCCCGGACTGGAGCTCCTACAATGAGCAGTTCTTC. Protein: CASSPDWSSYNEQFF.

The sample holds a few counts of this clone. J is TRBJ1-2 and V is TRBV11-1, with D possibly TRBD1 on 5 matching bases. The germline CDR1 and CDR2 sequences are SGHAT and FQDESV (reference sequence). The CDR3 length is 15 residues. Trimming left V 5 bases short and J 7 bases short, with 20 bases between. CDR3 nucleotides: TGTGCCAGCAGCGTCCACAGGACCCCAAGAGGTGGCTACACCTTC. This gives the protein CASSVHRTPRGGYTF.

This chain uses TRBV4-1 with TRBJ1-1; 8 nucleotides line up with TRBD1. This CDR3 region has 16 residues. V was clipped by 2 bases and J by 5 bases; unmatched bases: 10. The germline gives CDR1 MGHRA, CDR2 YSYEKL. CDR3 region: CASSQTFNRQGTEAFF. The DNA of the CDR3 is TGCGCCAGCAGCCAAACCTTCAACCGACAGGGGACTGAAGCTTTCTTT.

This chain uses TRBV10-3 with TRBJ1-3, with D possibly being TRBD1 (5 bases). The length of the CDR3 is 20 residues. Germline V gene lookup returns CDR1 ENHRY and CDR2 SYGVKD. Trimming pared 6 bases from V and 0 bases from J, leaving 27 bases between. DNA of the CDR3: TGTGCCATCAGGAGCCGGTCGACAGCCGATACAAACTCCTCTGGAAACACCATATATTTT. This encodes CAIRSRSTADTNSSGNTIYF.

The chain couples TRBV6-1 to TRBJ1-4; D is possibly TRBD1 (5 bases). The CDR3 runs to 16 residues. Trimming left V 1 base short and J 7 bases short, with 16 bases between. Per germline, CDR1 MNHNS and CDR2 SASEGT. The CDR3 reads CASSEDGALKGEKLFF. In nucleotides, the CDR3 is TGTGCCAGCAGTGAAGATGGGGCACTCAAAGGTGAAAAACTGTTTTTT.

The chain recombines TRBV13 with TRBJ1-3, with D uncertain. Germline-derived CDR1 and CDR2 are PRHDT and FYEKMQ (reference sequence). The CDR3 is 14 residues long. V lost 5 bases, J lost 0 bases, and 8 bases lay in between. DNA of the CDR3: TGTGCCAGCAGCCGGTTGAGCTCTGGAAACACCATATATTTT. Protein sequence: CASSRLSSGNTIYF. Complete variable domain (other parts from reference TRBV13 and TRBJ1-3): AAGVIQSPRHLIKEKRETATLKCYPIPRHDTVYWYQQGPGQDPQFLISFYEKMQSDKGSIPDRFSAQQFSDYHSELNMSSLELGDSALYFCASSRLSSGNTIYFGEGSWLTVV.

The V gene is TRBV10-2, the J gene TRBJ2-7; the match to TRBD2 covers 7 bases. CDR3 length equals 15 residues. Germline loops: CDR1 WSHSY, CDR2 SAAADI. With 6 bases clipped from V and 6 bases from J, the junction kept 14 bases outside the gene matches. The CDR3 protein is CASSHSSGSAGEQYF. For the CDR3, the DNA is TGCGCCAGCAGCCACTCTAGCGGCTCAGCGGGCGAGCAGTACTTC.

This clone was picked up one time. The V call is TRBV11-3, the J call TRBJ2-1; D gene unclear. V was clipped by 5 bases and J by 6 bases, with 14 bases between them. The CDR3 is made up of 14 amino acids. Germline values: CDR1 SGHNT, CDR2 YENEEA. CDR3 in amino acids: CASSLARSSNEQFF. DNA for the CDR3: TGTGCCAGCAGCCTTGCGCGATCATCCAATGAGCAGTTCTTC. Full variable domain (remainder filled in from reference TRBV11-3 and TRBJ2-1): EAGVVQSPRYKIIEKKQPVAFWCNPISGHNTLYWYLQNLGQGPELLIRYENEEAVDDSQLPKDRFSAERLKGVDSTLKIQPAELGDSAVYLCASSLARSSNEQFFGPGTRLTVL.

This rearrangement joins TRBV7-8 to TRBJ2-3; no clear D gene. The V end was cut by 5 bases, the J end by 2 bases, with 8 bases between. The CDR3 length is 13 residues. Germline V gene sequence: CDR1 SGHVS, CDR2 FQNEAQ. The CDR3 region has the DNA TGTGCCAGCAGCACAACAATCACAGATACGCAGTATTTT. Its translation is CASSTTITDTQYF. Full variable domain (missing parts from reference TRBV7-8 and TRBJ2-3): GAGVSQSPRYKVAKRGQDVALRCDPISGHVSLFWYQQALGQGPEFLTYFQNEAQLDKSGLPSDRFFAERPEGSVSTLKIQRTQQEDSAVYLCASSTTITDTQYFGPGTRLTVL.

The CDR3 spells CASSIPGEGGQPQHF. In DNA form, the CDR3 reads TGTGCCAGTAGTATACCCGGGGAGGGGGGGCAGCCCCAGCATTTT. The chain carries TRBV19 and TRBJ1-5, with D possibly TRBD1 on 6 matching bases. CDR3 length: 15 residues. Germline CDR1 LNHDA, CDR2 SQIVND (reference sequence). The V end lost 2 bases, the J end lost 7 bases, and 15 bases lay between the germline ends.

The CDR3 sequence is CASSEFNSPGDTQYF. Here the CDR3 DNA reads TGTGCCAGCAGTGAATTTAACTCCCCAGGAGATACGCAGTATTTT. V gene TRBV25-1 combines with J gene TRBJ2-3; no clear D. CDR3 length: 15 residues. The germline V gene encodes CDR1 MGHDK and CDR2 SYGVNS. Trimming stripped 1 base from V and 5 bases from J, with 13 bases between.

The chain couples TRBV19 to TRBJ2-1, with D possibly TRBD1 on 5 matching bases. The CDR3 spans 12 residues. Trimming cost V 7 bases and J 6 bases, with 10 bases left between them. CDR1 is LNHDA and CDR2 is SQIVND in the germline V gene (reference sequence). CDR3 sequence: CASNQGLNEQFF. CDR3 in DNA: TGTGCCAGTAACCAGGGTCTCAATGAGCAGTTCTTC.

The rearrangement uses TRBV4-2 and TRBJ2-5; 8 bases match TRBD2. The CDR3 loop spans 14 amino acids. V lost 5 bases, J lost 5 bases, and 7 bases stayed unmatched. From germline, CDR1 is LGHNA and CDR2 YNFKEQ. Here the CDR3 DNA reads TGTGCCAGCAGCGATCGGGGGGGCAAGGAGACCCAGTACTTC. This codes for CASSDRGGKETQYF.

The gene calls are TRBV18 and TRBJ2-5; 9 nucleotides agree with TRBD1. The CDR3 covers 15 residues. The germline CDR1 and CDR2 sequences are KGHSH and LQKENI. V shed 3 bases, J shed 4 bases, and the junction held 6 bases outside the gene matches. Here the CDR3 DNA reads TGTGCCAGCTCACCTGGGACAGGGCTAGGAGAGACCCAGTACTTC. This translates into CASSPGTGLGETQYF.

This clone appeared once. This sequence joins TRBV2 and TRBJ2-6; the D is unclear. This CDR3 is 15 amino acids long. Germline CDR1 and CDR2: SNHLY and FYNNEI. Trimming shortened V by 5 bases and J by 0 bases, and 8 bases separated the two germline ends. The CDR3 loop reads CASSMTHSGANVLTF. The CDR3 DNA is TGTGCCAGCAGTATGACACACTCTGGGGCCAACGTCCTGACTTTC.

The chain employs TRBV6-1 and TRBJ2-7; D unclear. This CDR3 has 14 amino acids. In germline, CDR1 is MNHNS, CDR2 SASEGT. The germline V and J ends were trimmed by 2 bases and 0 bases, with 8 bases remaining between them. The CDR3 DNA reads TGTGCCAGCAGTGAATCTGGCAGCTCCTACGAGCAGTACTTC. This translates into CASSESGSSYEQYF.

CDR3 sequence reads: CASRNRVNTEAFF. In DNA, the CDR3 is TGTGCCAGTAGAAACAGGGTGAACACTGAAGCTTTCTTT. This chain joins TRBV19 and TRBJ1-1, with a possible D match to TRBD1 (6 bases). The germline gives CDR1 LNHDA, CDR2 SQIVND (reference sequence). The CDR3 length is 13 residues. The V end lost 6 bases, the J end lost 0 bases, and 8 bases lay between the germline ends.

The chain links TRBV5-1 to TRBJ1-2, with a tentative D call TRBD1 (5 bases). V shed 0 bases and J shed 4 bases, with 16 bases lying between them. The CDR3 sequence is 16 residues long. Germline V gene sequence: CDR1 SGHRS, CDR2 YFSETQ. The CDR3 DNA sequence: TGCGCCAGCAGCTTGGAATGGGGGGACGGCCCCTATGGCTACACCTTC. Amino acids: CASSLEWGDGPYGYTF.

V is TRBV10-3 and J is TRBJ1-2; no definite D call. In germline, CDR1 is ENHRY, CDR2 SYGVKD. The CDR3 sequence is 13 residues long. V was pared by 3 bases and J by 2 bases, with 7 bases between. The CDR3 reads CAISERENYGYTF. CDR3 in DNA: TGTGCCATCAGTGAAAGAGAGAACTATGGCTACACCTTC.

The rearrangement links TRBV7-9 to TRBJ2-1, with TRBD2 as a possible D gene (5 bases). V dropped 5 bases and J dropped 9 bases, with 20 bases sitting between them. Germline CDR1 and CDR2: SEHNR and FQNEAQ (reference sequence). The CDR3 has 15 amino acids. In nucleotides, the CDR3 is TGTGCCAGCAGCGCCCCTTTAGATCCTGGAGGTGAGCAGTTCTTC. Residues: CASSAPLDPGGEQFF.